One sample yielded the 5 T cell receptor beta chains listed below, sequenced in a study of shared clonotypes between healthy human individuals (dated by TCRdb to 2019 to 2021). Library creation used the immunoSEQ multiplex PCR assay. In its TCRdb copy, this immuneACCESS table keeps in-frame sequences only and misses some clones. Where compared with another copy, unresolved V genes explain less than half of these, and the others have no known cause. Across this sample there are 2 million to 2.5 million clones, with almost 96% seen only once. The leading ten clones occupy 0.1% to 0.15% of the sample. The sequenced sample was naive CD4+ T cells sorted from blood. Explained via the paper, the cell subset or site label denotes: CD45RA+ positively selected. These receptors originate from a man aged 18 to 29 in good health.

As to this clone: A junction end diverges from the germline sequence, so it may reflect a read error. The rearrangement joins TRBV7-7 to TRBJ2-5, with D possibly matching TRBD1 (5 bases). There are 13 residues in the CDR3. Germline CDR1 SSHAT, CDR2 FNYEAQ (reference sequence). Written as DNA, the CDR3 is TGTGCTAGCAGCTCGGATGGGGCCCAGACCCAGTACTTC. As protein: CASSSDGAQTQYF.

This rearrangement joins TRBV7-6 to TRBJ1-2, with D unclear. With 5 bases removed from V and 4 bases from J, the gap between germline ends came to 20 bases. This CDR3 spans 16 amino acids. Germline V gene data show CDR1 as SGHVS and CDR2 as FNYEAQ. CDR3 protein: CASSAYDARKTYGYTF. CDR3 in DNA: TGTGCCAGCAGCGCGTATGATGCTCGAAAGACCTATGGCTACACCTTC.

This clone has only one observation. The V call is TRBV11-2, the J call TRBJ2-2, with unresolved D. The V end was cut by 1 base, the J end by 6 bases, with 15 bases between. The length of the CDR3 is 16 residues. CDR1 is SGHAT and CDR2 is FQNNGV in the germline V gene. CDR3 loop: CASSLVYDIRPGELFF. The CDR3 DNA sequence: TGTGCCAGCAGCTTAGTGTATGACATTCGGCCCGGGGAGCTGTTTTTT.

This clone was detected only once. The chain uses TRBV11-2 and TRBJ2-7, with 13 bases that match TRBD2. This CDR3 region has 19 residues. Germline CDR1 reads SGHAT; CDR2 reads FQNNGV. Trimming removed 5 bases from V and 2 bases from J; junction bases left unmatched: 15. The CDR3 sequence: CASSQSGGLAGEGAYEQYF. The CDR3, as DNA: TGTGCCAGCAGCCAATCAGGAGGACTAGCGGGAGAGGGGGCCTACGAGCAGTACTTC.

J is TRBJ2-3 and V is TRBV18; no definite D call. Per the germline V gene, CDR1 is KGHSH and CDR2 is LQKENI. This CDR3 has 15 amino acids. Deletions cut 2 bases from V and 4 bases from J, with 13 bases between. The chain's CDR3 is CASSPMAMKADTQYF. The CDR3 DNA sequence: TGTGCCAGCTCACCAATGGCAATGAAGGCAGATACGCAGTATTTT.